What follows is one T cell receptor (beta chain) and its context. The antigen this receptor binds is unknown. It has no much larger one-base neighbor in the sample; base qualities were not kept. Its CDR3 holds 15 amino acids, cysteine through phenylalanine. Kept here is only the CDR3 DNA, which spans 45 bases and is read in frame from base 1. V is shortened by 3 bases, J by 4 bases, and the region joining them spans 15 bases. CDR1 and CDR2, looked up from the germline V gene (reference sequence), are LNHNV and YYDKDF. The receptor library was made with the immunoSEQ multiplex PCR assay. The multiplex PCR relied on a mix of 60 forward primers for TCR Vbeta segments and 13 reverse primers for TCR Jbeta segments. The CDR3 region of rearranged TCR beta genes was amplified from genomic DNA with a multiplex PCR assay. The Illumina HiSeq System was used to sequence the amplified TCR beta libraries as 87-base-pair reads. Per the authors' processing: In a later analysis, 80 million or so unique TCR beta chains were counted across the roughly 700 repertoires, and around 11 million of these chains were shared by at least two donors. A nearest-neighbor algorithm error-corrected the raw reads and collapsed the reads into unique sequences, merging closely related sequences to remove PCR and sequencing errors. To assign V, D and J gene segments, CDR3 sequences were aligned to IMGT reference sequences. For a sequence to be retained, a match of at least six nucleotides was required to both a V gene segment and a J gene segment. A rearrangement was called productive if the CDR3 had no stop codons and remained in frame with V and J, and every other rearrangement was called non-productive. Following IMGT convention, CDR3 was defined as the stretch from the second conserved V-encoded cysteine to the conserved J-encoded phenylalanine. The earlier analysis of around 640 of the donors excluded sequences that lacked an unambiguous match to a single V gene segment. In an earlier analysis of 587 of the donors, V segments were called functional above 56.7% productive rearrangements and were called segregating when the between-donor standard deviation exceeded 5%. A statistical classification framework was built for diagnosing cytomegalovirus status from the catalog of TCR beta chain sequences. A later analysis assigned V and J genes by comparing TCR nucleotide sequences with IMGT/GENE-DB human TR gene sequences. A later analysis assigned CDR3 sequences and most-parsimonious VDJ recombination scenarios with the TCRdist pipeline. In a later analysis, every TCR beta chain was defined by the combination of its CDR3 amino acid sequence and its V-gene family, and reads without a unique V-gene family were dropped. To address suspected cross-contamination and a sequencing artifact, a later analysis removed under 600 highly shared, low-generation-probability nucleotide sequences. For each public chain, a later analysis derived a clonal expansion index from normalized ranks of inferred template counts within each repertoire. A later analysis computed generation probabilities with a VDJ recombination model fitted to out-of-frame rearrangements, and checked the results against IGoR. In a later analysis, hypergeometric tests were used to score TCR-TCR, TCR-HLA and TCR-CMV co-occurrence, with a repertoire-size bias correction applied to TCR pairs. False discovery rates were estimated in a later analysis by permuting HLA or CMV assignments 20 times. In a later analysis, co-occurring TCRs were grouped using DBSCAN, with TCRdist sequence similarity added in when clustering inside HLA-allele-positive subsets. Repertoires with fewer than 30,000 or more than 120,000 public chains, plus five repertoires with anomalous nucleotide sharing, were excluded from co-occurrence clustering. TCRdb stores this immuneACCESS table with in-frame sequences only. Part of the clones is absent; in the studies checked, under half of the shortfall reflects unresolved V genes, and no reason is known for the rest. V and J calls and clone size follow that table, whereas D and trimming were derived from the DNA. In this sample the table shows under 150,000 clones, approximately 80% of which occur a single time. About 0.63% of the sample goes to the ten largest clones.

This sample is part of a study of cytomegalovirus exposure and HLA in healthy donors (dated by TCRdb to the late 2010s). Describing the broader study: In an earlier analysis of roughly 590 of the donors, about 260 Gb of sequence data and some 120 million unique TCR beta sequences from about 179 million T cells were reported. A later analysis re-analyzed previously published TCR beta repertoires from 550 to 700 donors and added high-resolution HLA genotyping to study TCR occurrence patterns. To predict cytomegalovirus infection status, the study combined high-throughput TCR immunosequencing, statistical association of individual TCRs with disease status, and machine learning. Of the roughly 400 genotyped donors, about 80% fell in the genetic ancestry cluster associated with self-reported Caucasian donors. The later analysis used no new phenotypic data to find candidate immune exposures, relying instead on TCR beta sequences and their occurrence across donors. Typing coverage differed by locus: A, B, C, DRB1 and DQB1 were typed in roughly 620-630 donors, DQA1 in about 500, DPA1 in some 610, and DPB1 in 400 to 480. All discovery cohort repertoires had been generated on a single sequencing platform. The study used immunosequencing to profile the T cell repertoires of under 700 subjects and linked those repertoires to cytomegalovirus serostatus. A separate validation cohort of about 110 different subjects was used in addition to the roughly 640-subject first cohort. Both class I and class II loci were covered by HLA typing, at four-digit resolution. The aim of the study was to test whether cataloging public T cell receptors could identify signatures of past pathogen exposure. An earlier analysis of approximately 580 of the donors used high-throughput TCR beta sequencing to judge whether each TCR beta V gene segment behaved as functional or pseudogenic. Four or five DR-DQ haplotypes were handled as single units for association and clustering because linkage in the cohort was strong. Donor age, sex, ethnicity and CMV serostatus were compiled alongside the repertoire data. A later genetic analysis used genome-wide SNP genotypes for about 65% of the roughly 670 donors, treating that subset as a discovery cohort. An early release that covered some 640 HLA-typed donors contained about 290 gigabases of sequencing data and 70 million to 100 million unique TCR sequences. Among a few hundred genotyped donors of the cohort, an average of approximately 250,000 unique TCR beta nucleotide sequences were sequenced per donor, roughly a sixth of them non-productive. Findings and caveats that apply to the study as a whole: Sequencing depth was assumed to be roughly uniform across donors in the presence/absence analyses, though that assumption may not hold. In vitro tests confirmed that a few of the cytomegalovirus-associated TCR beta chains recognize cytomegalovirus antigens. In both the original and validation cohorts, the classifier was reported to diagnose cytomegalovirus status with high specificity and sensitivity. Broadly in line with IMGT annotations, most TCR beta V segments showed up in productive rearrangements about 90% or about 30% of the time in an earlier analysis of 587 of the donors. A total of fewer than 200 TCR beta chains were listed by the study as associated with cytomegalovirus. Approximately 18 rarely observed V segments, including chromosome 9 orphons, were excluded from the earlier analysis of approximately 600 of the donors because counts were too low. The only immune exposure information available for the cohort was CMV serostatus. According to a later genetic analysis, donors in an Asian-associated ancestry cluster had fewer N-insertions in productive TCRs than the approximately 630-donor mean. The cohort was sequenced for TCR beta chains only, and without alpha or paired-chain data the features that could be detected were limited. Correlated functional status among segregating V segments might be attributable to linkage disequilibrium, but an unknown experimental factor could not be ruled out. In a later genetic analysis, a missense DCLRE1C variant was associated with V-gene and J-gene trimming of TCR beta chains, and the association was replicated in an independent cohort. Because the 87-base-pair reads could not distinguish some IMGT-functional V segments, including TRBV6-2 and TRBV6-3, those segments were excluded. Several of the top co-occurrence clusters appeared to be linked to parvovirus B19, influenza, CMV and Epstein-Barr virus, according to a later analysis. In a later analysis, some 17,000 TCR beta sequences were associated with specific HLA alleles at a false discovery rate of 0.05. A group of highly shared sequence variants was considered likely to be a technical artifact of the sequencing pipeline. Across donors, most TCR sequences were observed very rarely, whereas some public TCRs were present in many individuals. HLA typing was unavailable for some donors at each locus, so association tests used only the typed subset. A further reported finding was that TCR beta sequences accurately predicted the HLA-A and HLA-B alleles for most subjects in the first cohort. According to a later analysis, TCR association rates differed among HLA loci, with DRB1 alleles showing the most associated TCRs and HLA-C alleles showing the fewest. According to the authors, the approach could potentially be generalized to other disease states and immunological phenotypes. Most CMV-associated TCR beta chains appeared to be HLA-restricted in a later analysis, and the HLA associations seemed to be driven largely by CMV exposure. In a later analysis, HLA-associated TCR beta chains showed more clonal expansion and lower generation probabilities than non-associated chains that were equally common. Assigning TCR associations to individual alleles was difficult when HLA alleles, especially DR and DQ, strongly co-occurred.

In total, 630 or so healthy bone marrow donors made up the cohort. All cohort members were sampled while nominally healthy, although unrecorded immune exposures were likely present. The donor was CMV seronegative and belonged to the group of 352 seronegative cohort members. A peripheral blood sample was provided by each donor, and peripheral blood mononuclear cells were used for TCR beta sequencing. Genomic DNA extraction from the blood cell samples was performed with the Qiagen DNeasy Blood Extraction Kit. Sequencing used PBMCs. The chain joins TRBV15 to TRBJ1-1, with the D gene call left open. The sequence was collected from a man between 18 and 35 years old in good health and CMV-seronegative. The CDR3 region: CATSSGLGSGTEAFF. The DNA is TGTGCCACCAGCAGCGGACTTGGGTCGGGCACTGAAGCTTTCTTT.